This T cell receptor beta chain is drawn from a study of T cells after yellow fever vaccination. The study, taken as a whole, reports: Faster peaking, at day 5 versus 15, marked a secondary response that was weaker.

CDR3 length: 14 residues. CDR1 is MNHNS, CDR2 SASEGT, per germline. V lost 5 bases to trimming and J lost 0 bases, with 8 bases between them. Template switching with 5'RACE generated the TCR cDNA and added a universal primer site and UMIs. TCRdb re-derived calls from the 5' RACE reads in MiXCR, one entry per CDR3 protein. The data contain about 160,000 distinct CDR3 sequences, 6% to 7.5% of them singletons. This clonotype was counted ten times or more. Its antigen remains unknown. The chain joins TRBV6-1 to TRBJ1-3, with D unresolved. This TCR came from a man aged 18-30 years who received the YFV17D yellow fever vaccine. The sample consisted of CD4+ T cells sorted from PBMCs, taken roughly 5 days after the first yellow fever vaccination. The CDR3 spells CASSTMSSGNTIYF. CDR3 sequence (DNA): TGTGCCAGCAGTACGATGTCCTCTGGAAACACCATATATTTT.